This T cell receptor (beta chain) stems from a study of blood T cell repertoires in COVID-19. As for the study in general: Material from acute and convalescent COVID-19 was sourced from the United States, Italy and Spain. Sources were T cells, B-cell-depleted T cells, or PBMCs; the material itself was cDNA or gDNA.

Per the authors' pipeline: The authors estimated nucleated cell counts from reference gene primer amplification. Sequencing used immunoSEQ multiplex PCR; TCRdb keeps in-frame clones, though not all of them. V and J calls and clone size are as listed in that table; D and trimming were resolved from the DNA. In the table there are around 370,000 clones, 90% of which are singletons. This CDR3 spans 13 amino acids. J gave up 4 bases and V 1 base, and 1 base lay outside the gene matches. Germline CDR1 is GTSNPN and CDR2 is SVGIG (reference sequence). Sequenced: peripheral blood. V and J are TRBV30 and TRBJ1-1; the match to TRBD1 covers 9 bases. The source is a man aged 18 to 35 with active or convalescent COVID-19. The CDR3 region is CAWSATGGTEAFF. CDR3 nucleotide sequence: TGTGCCTGGAGTGCGACAGGGGGCACTGAAGCTTTCTTT.